Listed below are T cell receptor beta chains from one sample, sequenced in a study of blood T cell repertoires in COVID-19. Assay used: immunoSEQ multiplex PCR; TCRdb lists only in-frame clones, some missing. Of 150,000 or so clones listed, roughly 80% are singletons. Sequencing was performed on peripheral blood. All receptors derive from a woman aged 40 to 50 with active or convalescent COVID-19. Each CDR3 is given with its conserved first and last residue. D genes are given only for firm matches. Clone size, where shown, is once, few, many, or a class for clones that have expanded.

abundance	v_gene	j_gene	d_gene	CDR3nt	CDR3aa
NA	TRBV9	TRBJ2-3	TRBD2	TGTGCCAGCAGCCCGCGACTAGCGGGGCGTTTTACGCAGTATTTT	CASSPRLAGRFTQYF
NA	TRBV19	TRBJ2-5	NA	TGTGCCAGTAGTATAGACAGGGGAGAGACCCAGTACTTC	CASSIDRGETQYF
NA	TRBV19	TRBJ1-2	TRBD1	TGTGCCAGTTACACCCGGGGACAGTACTATGGCTACACCTTC	CASYTRGQYYGYTF
NA	TRBV7-2	TRBJ1-1	TRBD1	TGTGCCAGCAGCTCCGGGGCGACAGGGCTGACTGAAGCTTTCTTT	CASSSGATGLTEAFF
NA	TRBV11-2	TRBJ1-2	NA	TGTGCCAGCAGCTTAGATGGGGGGTTCCGTGGTGGCTACACCTTC	CASSLDGGFRGGYTF
NA	TRBV30	TRBJ1-5	TRBD1	TGTGCCTGGAGTGTACAGGGGAATCAGCCCCAGCATTTT	CAWSVQGNQPQHF
NA	TRBV19	TRBJ2-5	TRBD2	TGTGCCAGTAGTAAGACTAGCGGGGGGGCGGAGACCCAGTACTTC	CASSKTSGGAETQYF
NA	TRBV12-5	TRBJ1-1	TRBD1	TGTGCTAGTGTTATAACAGGGGGCACTGAAGCTTTCTTT	CASVITGGTEAFF
NA	TRBV24-1	TRBJ1-5	TRBD1	TGTGCCACCAGCGGGACAGGGGGCGGGCAGCCCCAGCATTTT	CATSGTGGGQPQHF
few	TRBV6-5	TRBJ1-3	NA	TGTGCCAGCAGTTACCGCTGGAGCTCTGGAAACACCATATATTTT	CASSYRWSSGNTIYF
NA	TRBV14	TRBJ2-1	NA	TGTGCCAGCAGCCCCTCTTTGATCCAGCGGCAGCAGTTCTTC	CASSPSLIQRQQFF
NA	TRBV5-6	TRBJ1-2	TRBD1	TGTGCCAGCACCCTGACAGGGGGCTACACCTTC	CASTLTGGYTF
NA	TRBV9	TRBJ2-1	NA	TGTGCCAGCAGCGCCGGGACATCCATCTCGGCATACAATGAGCAGTTCTTC	CASSAGTSISAYNEQFF